This is a list of T cell receptor beta chains from one sample in a study of T cells in Graves' hyperthyroidism and ophthalmopathy. Each CDR3 protein gets one entry after TCRdb re-called the multiplex PCR reads with MiXCR. The data hold around 500,000 distinct CDR3 sequences, with around 14% observed a single time. Sequencing was done on a sample of blood. The receptor set was obtained from a woman under 30 with Graves' hyperthyroidism. Both conserved end residues are part of each CDR3. The order of the fields is J gene, D gene, CDR3 length, clone size, V gene, CDR3 protein, CDR3 DNA. The D gene is left open where the match is weak. Not all rows give a size; the values are once, few, many and, for expanded clones, a class.

TRBJ1-2 NA 20 NA TRBV29-1 CSVEDIRSYLGVSTNYGYTF TGCAGCGTTGAAGACATCCGAAGTTATCTGGGGGTGTCAACTAACTATGGCTACACCTTC
TRBJ1-6 NA 14 NA TRBV24-1 CATSSTGEGSPLHF TGTGCCACCAGCTCGACCGGGGAAGGCTCACCCCTCCACTTT
TRBJ2-7 NA 12 many TRBV19 CASKGFSYEQYF TGTGCCAGTAAGGGGTTCTCCTACGAGCAGTACTTC
TRBJ1-1 NA 15 few TRBV27 CTSSSRTSQFTEAFF TGTACCAGCAGTTCGAGGACAAGTCAGTTCACTGAAGCTTTCTTT
TRBJ1-2 TRBD1 16 many TRBV9 CASSVDSGQVNYGYTF TGTGCCAGCAGCGTTGACTCGGGACAGGTCAACTATGGCTACACCTTC
TRBJ2-7 NA 14 many TRBV2 CASSLGGGDYEQYF TGTGCCAGCAGTCTGGGAGGGGGGGATTACGAGCAGTACTTC
TRBJ2-2 NA 13 once TRBV20-1 CSAVALNTGELFF TGCAGTGCTGTAGCACTGAACACCGGGGAGCTGTTTTTT
TRBJ1-1 NA 12 NA TRBV20-1 CSAIREATEAFF TGCAGTGCCATTAGGGAAGCCACTGAAGCTTTCTTT
TRBJ2-5 NA 14 few TRBV15 CATSRDLAGETQYF TGTGCCACCAGCAGAGATCTGGCAGGGGAGACCCAGTACTTC
TRBJ2-7 NA 14 many TRBV5-6 CASSLGGAFYEQYF TGTGCCAGCAGCTTGGGGGGAGCCTTCTACGAGCAGTACTTC
TRBJ1-2 NA 10 many TRBV10-3 CAISDQGYTF TGTGCCATCAGTGACCAGGGATACACCTTC
TRBJ1-2 TRBD1 12 many TRBV6-1 CASREGAGGYTF TGTGCCAGCAGGGAGGGGGCGGGGGGCTACACCTTC
TRBJ1-4 NA 13 few TRBV20-1 CSATTGLNEKLFF TGCAGTGCTACTACTGGGCTTAATGAAAAACTGTTTTTT
TRBJ1-2 NA 12 NA TRBV19 CATQTNNYGYTF TGTGCCACCCAGACGAATAACTATGGCTACACCTTC
TRBJ1-1 NA 13 many TRBV5-1 CASSIGQSLEAFF TGCGCCAGCAGCATTGGACAATCCCTCGAAGCTTTCTTT
TRBJ2-5 NA 17 few TRBV7-9 CASSLELRAASRETQYF TGTGCCAGCAGCTTAGAATTGCGGGCCGCGTCGCGGGAGACCCAGTACTTC